The 17 T cell receptor beta chains in this list originate from one sample, sequenced in a study of high-grade serous ovarian cancer treatment subgroups. Tumor samples were taken before definitive surgery or chemotherapy. The table came from immunoSEQ multiplex PCR; TCRdb's copy has only in-frame clones and leaves some out. The sample holds about 30,000 clones, about 86% seen once. What was sequenced was tumor tissue. The receptor set was obtained from a human donor with high-grade serous ovarian cancer.

This clone was counted a single time. The genes are TRBV19 and TRBJ1-5; weak D call: TRBD1 (5 bases). Trimming cost V 3 bases and J 4 bases, with 10 bases left between them. The CDR3 extends over 14 amino acids. Germline V CDR1 and CDR2: LNHDA, SQIVND (reference sequence). The CDR3 is CASSITPGNQPQHF. The DNA of the CDR3 is TGTGCCAGTAGTATTACCCCAGGGAATCAGCCCCAGCATTTT.

V usage is TRBV5-1 and J usage is TRBJ1-4; TRBD1 might be the D (5 bases). From germline, CDR1 is SGHRS and CDR2 YFSETQ. This CDR3 is 15 amino acids long. V was pared by 0 bases and J by 8 bases, with 14 bases between. CDR3 in amino acids: CASSLAGGRGEKLFF. The CDR3 DNA sequence: TGCGCCAGCAGCTTGGCGGGAGGGAGGGGCGAAAAACTGTTTTTT.

This clone came up once. The chain couples TRBV5-4 to TRBJ2-1, with TRBD2 matching 8 bases. CDR3 length: 16 amino acids. Germline V gene lookup returns CDR1 SGHNT and CDR2 YYREEE (reference sequence). After removal of 7 bases from V and 0 bases from J, the junction contained 9 bases not matched to a gene. CDR3 loop: CASGHQRGSSYNEQFF. The DNA for the CDR3 is TGTGCCAGCGGGCACCAGCGGGGGAGCTCCTACAATGAGCAGTTCTTC.

The rearrangement links TRBV7-9 to TRBJ1-2; TRBD1 matches 9 bases. CDR3 length equals 16 residues. With V trimmed by 1 base and J by 7 bases, 10 bases remained unmatched. Per the germline V gene, CDR1 is SEHNR and CDR2 is FQNEAQ (reference sequence). This CDR3 reads CASSLDRTGDRRGYTF. In nucleotides, the CDR3 is TGTGCCAGCAGCTTAGACCGGACAGGGGACAGACGTGGCTACACCTTC. Supplemented by reference TRBV7-9 and TRBJ1-2, the full variable domain reads DTGVSQNPRHKITKRGQNVTFRCDPISEHNRLYWYRQTLGQGPEFLTYFQNEAQLEKSRLLSDRFSAERPKGSFSTLEIQRTEQGDSAMYLCASSLDRTGDRRGYTFGSGTRLTVV.

V gene TRBV10-3 combines with J gene TRBJ2-2, with D perhaps matching TRBD2 (6 bases). The CDR3 has 15 amino acids. From germline, CDR1 is ENHRY and CDR2 SYGVKD. V shed 8 bases and J shed 0 bases, with 13 bases lying between them. The CDR3 protein is CAIGSGASNTGELFF. CDR3 DNA sequence: TGTGCCATCGGCTCGGGAGCCTCGAACACCGGGGAGCTGTTTTTT.

The chain links TRBV11-3 to TRBJ1-1, with D possibly TRBD1 on 5 matching bases. The V gene lost 11 bases and the J gene lost 4 bases, with 14 bases spanning the gap. This CDR3 contains 12 residues. CDR1 and CDR2 from the germline V gene are SGHNT and YENEEA. The CDR3 reads CAQREGITEAFF. The CDR3 DNA sequence: TGTGCCCAGAGGGAGGGGATCACTGAAGCTTTCTTT.

The gene calls are TRBV7-2 and TRBJ2-7; 10 nucleotides match TRBD2. The CDR3 is 14 residues long. V gave up 5 bases and J gave up 3 bases; unmatched junction bases: 4. Germline V lookup: CDR1 SGHTA, CDR2 FQGNSA. The CDR3 region has the DNA TGTGCCAGCAGCCCGGGACTAGCGAACTACGAGCAGTACTTC. It encodes CASSPGLANYEQYF.

The rearrangement uses TRBV9 and TRBJ2-1; 7 positions agree with TRBD2. The CDR3 extends over 13 amino acids. The V gene end was trimmed by 4 bases and the J gene end by 11 bases; junction bases not matched to a gene: 9. CDR1 is SGDLS, CDR2 YYNGEE, per germline. The CDR3: CASSFRAGRQQFF. DNA of the CDR3: TGTGCCAGCAGCTTCCGAGCGGGGAGACAGCAGTTCTTC. Based on the CDR3 plus reference TRBV9 and TRBJ2-1, the full variable domain is DSGVTQTPKHLITATGQRVTLRCSPRSGDLSVYWYQQSLDQGLQFLIQYYNGEERAKGNILERFSAQQFPDLHSELNLSSLELGDSALYFCASSFRAGRQQFFGPGTRLTVL.

V is TRBV28 and J is TRBJ2-1; D remains unclear. V was clipped by 6 bases and J by 11 bases, with 14 bases between them. This CDR3 has 12 residues. CDR1 MDHEN and CDR2 SYDVKM come from the germline V gene. CDR3 nucleotide sequence: TGTGCCAGCAGCCCCCTTATGGGAAAGCAGTTCTTC. This sequence encodes CASSPLMGKQFF.

This clone is a singleton in its sample. The chain uses TRBV6-6 and TRBJ2-3; no firm D call. The CDR3 is 13 amino acids. Per germline, CDR1 MNHNY and CDR2 SVGAGI (reference sequence). V lost 10 bases and J 0 bases, leaving 11 bases between the germline ends. The CDR3 DNA is TGTGCCACCTTTTCGGATAGCACAGATACGCAGTATTTT. Translated, it gives CATFSDSTDTQYF.

The CDR3 bases are TGTGCCAGCTCACCACCGGGACTAGCGGGAGCTAATGAGCAGTTCTTC. The encoded protein is CASSPPGLAGANEQFF. The chain joins TRBV18 to TRBJ2-1; 14 positions agree with TRBD2. Trimming removed 0 bases from V and 7 bases from J; junction bases left unmatched: 2. CDR1 is KGHSH, CDR2 LQKENI, per germline. This CDR3 is 16 amino acids long.

This chain uses TRBV6-1 with TRBJ2-7; TRBD2 matches at 13 bases. The V segment lost 3 bases and the J segment 2 bases; nucleotides outside the gene matches: 4. This CDR3 comprises 16 residues. The germline CDR1 and CDR2 sequences are MNHNS and SASEGT. CDR3 residues: CASSDGTSGITYEQYF. CDR3 nucleotide sequence: TGTGCCAGCAGTGACGGGACTAGCGGGATTACCTACGAGCAGTACTTC.

The CDR3, as DNA: TGTGCCAGCAGTTTACTCGGTGGGGAGCTGTTTTTT. Translation: CASSLLGGELFF. The rearrangement joins TRBV28 to TRBJ2-2; no definite D call. The CDR3 loop spans 12 amino acids. Trimming shortened V by 2 bases and J by 8 bases, and 6 bases separated the two germline ends. Germline V lookup: CDR1 MDHEN, CDR2 SYDVKM.

This rearrangement joins TRBV11-1 to TRBJ2-7; TRBD2 aligns across 13 bases. With V trimmed by 6 bases and J by 3 bases, 8 bases remained unmatched. From germline, CDR1 is SGHAT and CDR2 FQDESV (reference sequence). The CDR3 spans 16 residues. CDR3 amino acids: CASSSPGLAGSYEQYF. The CDR3 DNA reads as TGTGCCAGCAGTTCCCCGGGACTAGCGGGAAGCTACGAGCAGTACTTC. The full variable domain, completed using reference TRBV11-1 and TRBJ2-7, is EAEVAQSPRYKITEKSQAVAFWCDPISGHATLYWYRQILGQGPELLVQFQDESVVDDSQLPKDRFSAERLKGVDSTLKIQPAELGDSAMYLCASSSPGLAGSYEQYFGPGTRLTVT.

The J gene is TRBJ2-7, the V gene TRBV6-5; the match to TRBD2 covers 11 bases. V lost 7 bases, J lost 5 bases, and 10 bases stayed unmatched. This CDR3 region has 15 residues. Per the germline V gene, CDR1 is MNHEY and CDR2 is SVGAGI. DNA of the CDR3: TGTGCCAGCACCCCCTCCCTAGCGGGAGGCAACGAGCAGTACTTC. It translates to CASTPSLAGGNEQYF.

The chain uses TRBV6-1 and TRBJ2-3; 8 bases line up with TRBD2. V was pared by 8 bases and J by 6 bases, with 10 bases of the junction left unmatched. The CDR3 spans 14 residues. The germline V gene encodes CDR1 MNHNS and CDR2 SASEGT. The CDR3 reads CASSAGTRKDTQYF. The DNA for the CDR3 is TGTGCCAGCTCAGCCGGGACTAGAAAGGATACGCAGTATTTT.

CDR3 sequence reads: CASSPPRGINTGELFF. CDR3 DNA sequence: TGCGCCAGCAGCCCGCCGAGGGGGATTAACACCGGGGAGCTGTTTTTT. The chain couples TRBV4-1 to TRBJ2-2, with D perhaps TRBD1 (6 bases). Trimming removed 4 bases at V and 2 bases at J, with 14 bases between. The CDR3 is made up of 16 amino acids. The V gene's germline CDR1 is MGHRA and CDR2 YSYEKL.